The 25 T cell receptor beta chains below were found in one sample sequenced in a study of blood T cell repertoires in COVID-19. Sequencing used immunoSEQ multiplex PCR; TCRdb keeps in-frame clones, though not all of them. Among roughly 200,000 clones listed, roughly 80% were seen once. Sequences were obtained from PBMCs or T cells enriched from blood (not recorded which). The receptors shown here come from a man aged 40-50 years who had recovered from COVID-19.

V is TRBV11-2 and J is TRBJ1-3, with D maybe TRBD1 (5 bases). Trimming removed 1 base at V and 2 bases at J, with 9 bases between. The CDR3 has 15 residues. The germline V gene has CDR1 SGHAT and CDR2 FQNNGV. This CDR3 reads CASSLGAGAGNTIYF. In DNA, the CDR3 is TGTGCCAGCAGCTTAGGGGCGGGGGCTGGAAACACCATATATTTT.

The J gene is TRBJ1-2, the V gene TRBV6-2 or TRBV6-3; D is possibly TRBD1 (6 bases). CDR3 length: 15 residues. V was cut by 6 bases and J by 3 bases, with 17 bases left in between. Per the germline V gene, CDR1 is MNHEY and CDR2 is SVGEGT. The CDR3 region has the DNA TGTGCCAGCAGCGGACCCCTTGGACAGCACTATGGCTACACCTTC. This translates into CASSGPLGQHYGYTF.

There are a few counts of this clone. The chain recombines TRBV6-5 with TRBJ1-1, with 8 bases matching TRBD1. Germline loops: CDR1 MNHEY, CDR2 SVGAGI. Losses at the gene ends were 6 bases for V and 5 bases for J; bases not matched to a gene: 8. This CDR3 has 14 residues. CDR3 coding DNA: TGTGCCAGCAGAACCGGACAGGGAAGTACTGAAGCTTTCTTT. Its protein is CASRTGQGSTEAFF.

The chain employs TRBV29-1 and TRBJ2-1, with TRBD2 matching 11 bases. The germline V gene encodes CDR1 SQVTM and CDR2 ANQGSEA. The CDR3 totals 15 residues. Trimming took 6 bases from V and 2 from J; bases not matched to a gene: 6. The CDR3 is CSVEVAGGPYNEQFF. The DNA for the CDR3 is TGCAGCGTCGAGGTAGCGGGAGGGCCCTACAATGAGCAGTTCTTC.

The chain links TRBV13 to TRBJ1-3; D is undetermined. CDR3 length: 15 residues. V lost 2 bases to trimming and J lost 4 bases, with 12 bases between them. The germline V gene encodes CDR1 PRHDT and CDR2 FYEKMQ (reference sequence). CDR3 DNA: TGTGCCAGCAGCTTATCCCCCCGGTCCGGAAACACCATATATTTT. This gives the protein CASSLSPRSGNTIYF.

The chain employs TRBV5-5 and TRBJ2-3; perhaps TRBD2 as D (6 bases). CDR3 size: 17 residues. V dropped 2 bases and J dropped 6 bases, with 22 bases sitting between them. Germline CDR1 SGHKS, CDR2 YYEKEE (reference sequence). This CDR3 reads CASSLQRTGRGGDTQYF. The CDR3 nucleotides are TGTGCCAGCAGCTTACAAAGAACCGGGAGAGGAGGGGATACGCAGTATTTT.

The CDR3 is CASSHTSQGFGQPQHF. The CDR3 nucleotides read TGTGCCAGCAGTCACACTTCGCAGGGATTCGGGCAGCCCCAGCATTTT. The J gene is TRBJ1-5, the V gene TRBV3-1 (or the pseudogene TRBV3-2); D possibly corresponds to TRBD1 (5 bases). CDR3 length: 16 residues. CDR1 and CDR2 (germline): LGHDT, YNNKEL (reference sequence). Trimming stripped 6 bases from V and 7 bases from J, with 22 bases between.

The genes are TRBV7-8 and TRBJ1-5; TRBD1 is a possible D gene (5 bases). This CDR3 has 14 residues. Germline-derived CDR1 and CDR2 are SGHVS and FQNEAQ. V lost 5 bases and J lost 0, with 8 bases in between. The CDR3 sequence: CASSRRDSNQPQHF. In DNA, the CDR3 is TGTGCCAGCAGCCGCAGGGATAGCAATCAGCCCCAGCATTTT.

This chain uses TRBV9 with TRBJ1-2, with unresolved D. V lost 2 bases, J lost 5 bases, and 7 bases lay in between. The CDR3 sequence is 12 residues long. CDR1 is SGDLS, CDR2 YYNGEE, per germline. The CDR3 region is CASSVLHYGYTF. The CDR3 DNA follows: TGTGCCAGCAGCGTTTTACATTATGGCTACACCTTC.

This chain connects TRBV6-2 or TRBV6-3 to TRBJ2-1; 7 bases are a match to TRBD2. The germline CDR1 and CDR2 sequences are MNHEY and SVGEGT. V lost 5 bases, J lost 8 bases, and 9 bases stayed unmatched. The CDR3 totals 14 residues. In DNA form, the CDR3 reads TGTGCCAGCAGTCCGGGACTACTGGGGGATGAGCAGTTCTTC. It yields the protein CASSPGLLGDEQFF.

The chain recombines TRBV3-1 (or the pseudogene TRBV3-2) with TRBJ2-1; 7 nucleotides agree with TRBD2. Per the germline V gene, CDR1 is LGHDT and CDR2 is YNNKEL (reference sequence). The J segment lost 3 bases and the V segment lost 7 bases, leaving 9 bases of the junction unmatched. This CDR3 spans 15 amino acids. In DNA form, the CDR3 reads TGTGCCAGCACCCACCGGGCTAGCGGCTACAATGAGCAGTTCTTC. This gives the protein CASTHRASGYNEQFF.

The rearrangement joins TRBV7-6 to TRBJ2-3; no clear D gene. The CDR3 extends over 17 amino acids. Germline loops: CDR1 SGHVS, CDR2 FNYEAQ. V lost 0 bases, J lost 6 bases, and 19 bases lay in between. The CDR3 loop is CASSLAPTHEILDTQYF. The CDR3 DNA reads as TGTGCCAGCAGCTTAGCGCCGACTCACGAGATCTTGGATACGCAGTATTTT. The variable domain in full, completed from reference TRBV7-6 and TRBJ2-3, reads GAGVSQSPRYKVTKRGQDVALRCDPISGHVSLYWYRQALGQGPEFLTYFNYEAQQDKSGLPNDRFSAERPEGSISTLTIQRTEQRDSAMYRCASSLAPTHEILDTQYFGPGTRLTVL.

In DNA form, the CDR3 reads TGTGCCAGCTCCGGGACAGGGAGGTCCGAGCAGTACTTC. It translates to CASSGTGRSEQYF. The rearrangement links TRBV27 to TRBJ2-7; 9 bases align to TRBD1. This CDR3 spans 13 amino acids. The V gene's germline CDR1 is MNHEY and CDR2 SMNVEV (reference sequence). Germline trimming cut 8 bases from V and 6 bases from J; bases unmatched to any gene: 8.

V is TRBV18 and J is TRBJ1-2; tentatively, D is TRBD1 (6 bases). Germline V CDR1 and CDR2: KGHSH, LQKENI. The CDR3 runs to 14 residues. The germline V and J ends were trimmed by 4 bases and 4 bases, with 13 bases remaining between them. CDR3 protein: CASSLDRTVYGYTF. The CDR3 coding sequence is TGTGCCAGCTCACTCGACAGGACAGTCTATGGCTACACCTTC.

The chain uses TRBV28 and TRBJ2-7, with D possibly TRBD1 on 6 matching bases. The V end was cut by 3 bases, the J end by 2 bases, with 14 bases between. This CDR3 is built from 15 residues. The germline V gene has CDR1 MDHEN and CDR2 SYDVKM. The CDR3 sequence is CASSFLQGHPYEQYF. DNA for the CDR3: TGTGCCAGCAGTTTTCTACAGGGCCACCCCTACGAGCAGTACTTC.

The chain joins TRBV27 to TRBJ1-6; 8 bases agree with TRBD1. This CDR3 spans 15 amino acids. V dropped 2 bases and J dropped 8; count of bases not matched to a gene: 5. Germline lookup yields CDR1 MNHEY and CDR2 SMNVEV (reference sequence). The CDR3 sequence: CASSLGQGPYSPLHF. The CDR3 DNA reads as TGTGCCAGCAGTTTAGGACAGGGTCCCTATTCACCCCTCCACTTT.

The J gene is TRBJ2-3, the V gene TRBV6-2 or TRBV6-3; D perhaps matches TRBD2 (5 bases). The CDR3 sequence is 14 residues long. CDR1 is MNHEY and CDR2 is SVGEGT in the germline V gene. The V gene lost 6 bases and the J gene lost 4 bases, with 14 bases spanning the gap. DNA of the CDR3: TGTGCCAGCAGCCGACCTAGCAGCGCAGATACGCAGTATTTT. Translation gives CASSRPSSADTQYF.

This clone showed up just once. This chain connects TRBV20-1 to TRBJ1-2, with 7 bases identical to TRBD1. V shed 3 bases and J 5 bases; nucleotides not matched to a gene: 3. CDR3 length equals 12 residues. From germline, CDR1 is DFQATT and CDR2 SNEGSKA (reference sequence). CDR3 sequence reads: CSASAGGYGYTF. The DNA of the CDR3 is TGCAGTGCTAGTGCAGGGGGGTATGGCTACACCTTC.

The chain employs TRBV30 and TRBJ1-6, with 7 bases lining up with TRBD1. After removal of 0 bases from V and 10 bases from J, the junction contained 9 bases not matched to a gene. The CDR3 extends over 15 amino acids. Germline CDR1 GTSNPN, CDR2 SVGIG (reference sequence). CDR3 DNA: TGTGCCTGGAGTGTACAAGGTCAGGGGGTCTCACCCCTCCACTTT. This codes for CAWSVQGQGVSPLHF.

The rearrangement uses TRBV5-1 and TRBJ2-5; 7 bases agree with TRBD1. The V and J ends lost 0 bases and 3 bases, in that order; junction bases with no gene match: 8. Germline CDR1 reads SGHRS; CDR2 reads YFSETQ. The CDR3 consists of 16 residues. CDR3 sequence (DNA): TGCGCCAGCAGCTTGGACAGGGGTTTTGCAGAAGAGACCCAGTACTTC. Its protein is CASSLDRGFAEETQYF.

This clone has only a few counts. This chain links TRBV5-1 with TRBJ2-7; tentative D call: TRBD1 (6 bases). Trimming removed 0 bases from V and 3 bases from J, with 10 bases in between. The CDR3 runs 14 residues. CDR1 is SGHRS, CDR2 YFSETQ, per germline. Here the CDR3 reads CASSLGYRVYEQYF. The DNA for the CDR3 is TGCGCCAGCAGCTTGGGGTACAGGGTCTACGAGCAGTACTTC.

This rearrangement joins TRBV4-2 to TRBJ1-2; no firm D call. This CDR3 is 13 amino acids long. The V gene's germline CDR1 is LGHNA and CDR2 YNFKEQ. The V and J ends lost 0 bases and 8 bases respectively, with 10 bases between them. The CDR3 sequence is CASSQERGLGYTF. Here the CDR3 DNA reads TGTGCCAGCAGCCAAGAACGAGGGCTCGGCTACACCTTC.

The gene calls are TRBV5-1 and TRBJ2-7; 7 bases line up with TRBD2. The CDR3 consists of 13 residues. J was trimmed by 7 bases and V by 5 bases; bases with no gene match: 9. Per germline, CDR1 SGHRS and CDR2 YFSETQ. The CDR3 nucleotides read TGCGCCAGCAGTCCGGGAGGCATTCAGGAGCAGTACTTC. Amino acid sequence: CASSPGGIQEQYF.

In this sample, this clone turned up a few times. This chain links TRBV5-6 with TRBJ1-3; D is unclear. The CDR3 covers 15 residues. Per germline, CDR1 SGHDT and CDR2 YYEEEE. V gave up 4 bases and J gave up 1 base, with 12 bases separating them. CDR3 region: CASSPVRGSGNTIYF. The CDR3 DNA reads TGTGCCAGCAGCCCAGTCCGGGGTTCTGGAAACACCATATATTTT.

This clone was counted many times. V usage is TRBV28 and J usage is TRBJ1-2; TRBD1 matches 8 bases. The CDR3 length is 14 residues. V lost 6 bases and J lost 5; bases outside the gene matches: 8. Germline V gives CDR1 MDHEN, CDR2 SYDVKM. The DNA of the CDR3 is TGTGCCAGCAGAACTCCGGACAGGGAGTATGGCTACACCTTC. This translates into CASRTPDREYGYTF.